This TCR beta chain is from a study of OX40 agonist ivuxolimab in advanced cancers. Across the study: Ivuxolimab is a fully human IgG2 antibody that activates OX40 (CD134).

A single count supports this clone. Its antigen remains unknown. Assay: immunoSEQ multiplex PCR; the TCRdb copy retains only in-frame clones and omits some. Seen here are roughly 30,000 clones, approximately 86% observed once, and the top ten hold 25% to 35%. Peripheral blood came from all dose cohorts at three timepoints. Study-level points and caveats: Certain nonresponding patients likewise had low normalized T-cell clonal expansion.

The receptor was derived from an adult with an advanced solid tumor such as melanoma, head and neck, liver or kidney cancer. This specimen consisted of CD4+ or CD8+ T cells sorted from blood, obtained in a trial of the OX40 agonist ivuxolimab.

This CDR3 is CASKTVSIGYTF. CDR3 coding DNA: TGTGCCAGTAAGACGGTGTCAATTGGCTACACCTTC. The J gene is TRBJ1-2, the V gene TRBV19; D gene unclear. The ends were cut back, 7 bases at V and 7 bases at J, with 13 bases in the middle. CDR3 length: 12 residues. Germline V gene lookup returns CDR1 LNHDA and CDR2 SQIVND (reference sequence).